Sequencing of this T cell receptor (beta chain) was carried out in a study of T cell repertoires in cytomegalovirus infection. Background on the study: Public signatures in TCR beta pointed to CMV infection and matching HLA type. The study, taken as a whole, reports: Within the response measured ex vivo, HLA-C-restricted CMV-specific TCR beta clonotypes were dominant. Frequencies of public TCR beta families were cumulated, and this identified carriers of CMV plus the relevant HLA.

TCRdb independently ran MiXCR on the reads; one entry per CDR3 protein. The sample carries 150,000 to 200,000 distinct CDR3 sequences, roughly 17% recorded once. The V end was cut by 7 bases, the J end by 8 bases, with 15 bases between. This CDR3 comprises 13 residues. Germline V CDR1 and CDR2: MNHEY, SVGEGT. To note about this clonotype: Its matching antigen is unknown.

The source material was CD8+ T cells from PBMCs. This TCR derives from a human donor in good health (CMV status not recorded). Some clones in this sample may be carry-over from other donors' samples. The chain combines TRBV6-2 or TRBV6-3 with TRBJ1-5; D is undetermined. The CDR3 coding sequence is TGTGCCAGCATGGTCACATTCGGCAAGCCCCAGCATTTT. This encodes CASMVTFGKPQHF.